This entry concerns a single T cell receptor (beta chain). What it binds is not known. The data stem from a study of cytomegalovirus exposure and HLA in healthy donors. Study-wide results and limits: TRBV6-2, TRBV6-3 and other indistinguishable V segments were excluded. No immune exposure information besides CMV serostatus was available. In a later analysis, TCR beta V- and J-gene trimming was associated with a missense DCLRE1C variant. In a later analysis, HLA-C alleles had the fewest associated TCRs, DRB1 alleles the most.

Trimming removed 5 bases at V and 3 bases at J, with 9 bases between. The CDR3 length is 12 residues. Looked up from germline, CDR1 is SQVTM and CDR2 is ANQGSEA. The PCR used 60 Vbeta and 13 Jbeta primers. Using immunoSEQ multiplex PCR, the repertoire was profiled, and TCRdb retains in-frame clones only, with some absent. In the table there are over 95,000 clones, 60% to 80% of which are singletons. The sequenced material came from PBMCs. The sequence derives from a woman aged 25 to 45 in good health and CMV-seropositive. The chain is built from TRBV29-1 and TRBJ2-3; no reliable D call. CDR3 DNA sequence: TGCAGCGTTTTAGTGTCGACAGATACGCAGTATTTT. Amino acid sequence: CSVLVSTDTQYF.